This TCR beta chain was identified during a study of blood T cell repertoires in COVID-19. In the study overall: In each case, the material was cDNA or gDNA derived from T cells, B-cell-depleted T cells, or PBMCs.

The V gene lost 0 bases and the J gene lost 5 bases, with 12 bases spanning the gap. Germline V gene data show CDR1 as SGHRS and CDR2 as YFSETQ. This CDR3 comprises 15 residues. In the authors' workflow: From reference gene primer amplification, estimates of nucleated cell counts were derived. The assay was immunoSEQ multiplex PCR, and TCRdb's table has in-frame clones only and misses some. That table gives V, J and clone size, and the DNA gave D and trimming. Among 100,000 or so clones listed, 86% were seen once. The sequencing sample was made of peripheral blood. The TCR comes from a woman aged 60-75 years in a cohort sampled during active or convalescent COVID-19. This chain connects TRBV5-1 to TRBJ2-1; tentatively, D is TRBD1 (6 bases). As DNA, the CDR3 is TGCGCCAGCAGCTTGGCTGGGGGCACGAACAATGAGCAGTTCTTC. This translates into CASSLAGGTNNEQFF.